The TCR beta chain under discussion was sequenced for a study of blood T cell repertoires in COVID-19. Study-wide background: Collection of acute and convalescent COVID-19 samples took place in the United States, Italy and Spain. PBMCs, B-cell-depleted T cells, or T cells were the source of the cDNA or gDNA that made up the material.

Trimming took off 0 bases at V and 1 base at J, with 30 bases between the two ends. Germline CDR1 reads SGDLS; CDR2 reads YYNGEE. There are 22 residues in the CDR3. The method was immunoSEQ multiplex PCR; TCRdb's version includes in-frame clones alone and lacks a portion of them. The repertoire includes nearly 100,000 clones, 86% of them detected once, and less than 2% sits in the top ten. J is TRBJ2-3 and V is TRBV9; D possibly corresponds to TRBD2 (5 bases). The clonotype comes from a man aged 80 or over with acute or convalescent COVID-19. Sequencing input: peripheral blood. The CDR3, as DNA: TGTGCCAGCAGCGTAGACCCATTGAGAGGGATTGGAATAGGGTCGGGCACAGATACGCAGTATTTT. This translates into CASSVDPLRGIGIGSGTDTQYF.